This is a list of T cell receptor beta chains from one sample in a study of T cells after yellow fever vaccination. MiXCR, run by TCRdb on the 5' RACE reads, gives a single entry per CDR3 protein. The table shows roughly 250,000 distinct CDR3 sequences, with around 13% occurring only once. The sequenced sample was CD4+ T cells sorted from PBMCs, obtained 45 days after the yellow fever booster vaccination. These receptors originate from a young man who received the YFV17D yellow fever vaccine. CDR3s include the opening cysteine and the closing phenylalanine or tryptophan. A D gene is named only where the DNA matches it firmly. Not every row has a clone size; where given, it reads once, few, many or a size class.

CSAERVAYNEQFF	TGCAGCGCCGAGAGGGTGGCCTACAATGAGCAGTTCTTC	.	TRBV29-1	TRBJ2-1	.
CSAKLGASTDTQYF	TGCAGTGCCAAGCTGGGGGCTAGCACAGATACGCAGTATTTT	few	TRBV20-1	TRBJ2-3	.
CASSLVMNNEQFF	TGTGCCAGCAGCTTAGTGATGAACAATGAGCAGTTCTTC	.	TRBV7-9	TRBJ2-1	.
CASSSGQGGTTDTQYF	TGTGCCAGCAGCTCTGGACAGGGAGGAACCACAGATACGCAGTATTTT	.	TRBV5-5	TRBJ2-3	TRBD1
CASSSGRLAGAANEQFF	TGTGCCAGCAGCTCGGGCCGACTAGCGGGAGCAGCAAATGAGCAGTTCTTC	few	TRBV7-8	TRBJ2-1	TRBD2
CASSPPGGREKLFF	TGTGCCAGCTCACCCCCCGGGGGCCGGGAAAAACTGTTTTTT	few	TRBV18	TRBJ1-4	.
CASSVGGGRSRITDTQYF	TGTGCCAGCAGTGTGGGGGGGGGCAGATCGAGGATCACAGATACGCAGTATTTT	.	TRBV25-1	TRBJ2-3	.
CASSRGGSDTQYF	TGTGCCAGCTCTCGAGGCGGGTCAGATACGCAGTATTTT	few	TRBV18	TRBJ2-3	.
CASSFSTGTNTEAFF	TGTGCCAGCAGCTTTTCGACAGGGACTAACACTGAAGCTTTCTTT	.	TRBV7-3	TRBJ1-1	TRBD1
CASSLGQGAVGYTF	TGTGCCAGCAGCCTCGGACAGGGGGCTGTTGGCTACACCTTC	few	TRBV7-9	TRBJ1-2	TRBD1
CASSHAGQRSGTF	TGTGCCAGCAGCCACGCGGGACAGCGGAGCGGGACCTTC	.	TRBV12-3/TRBV12-4	TRBJ1-2	TRBD1
CASSTRQSGEQYF	TGTGCCAGTAGTACAAGACAGTCGGGGGAGCAGTACTTC	.	TRBV19	TRBJ2-7	.
CASSPALVGEQFF	TGTGCCAGCAGCCCCGCCTTAGTGGGTGAGCAGTTCTTC	.	TRBV6-2/TRBV6-3	TRBJ2-1	.